This T cell receptor (beta chain) was found in a study of T cell responses to AZD1222 COVID-19 vaccine. Produced via immunoSEQ multiplex PCR; TCRdb's table is partial and in-frame only. The sample has tens of thousands of clones, more than 80% seen once. The germline gives CDR1 SGHDT, CDR2 YYEEEE. This CDR3 spans 15 amino acids. Losses at the gene ends were 2 bases for V and 3 bases for J; bases not matched to a gene: 2. This material consisted of peripheral blood, taken on day 0 of MenACWY control vaccination. The chain combines TRBV5-6 with TRBJ2-1; 10 bases line up with TRBD2. This sequence originates from an adult in good health. As DNA, the CDR3 is TGTGCCAGCAGCTTTACTAGCGGGAACTACAATGAGCAGTTCTTC. Its protein product is CASSFTSGNYNEQFF.